This T cell receptor beta chain was obtained from a study of blood T cell repertoires in COVID-19. Repertoires were generated with immunoSEQ multiplex PCR, while TCRdb's copy carries only in-frame clones and drops some. The sample lists 150,000 to 200,000 clones, around 95% seen once, with 0.76% in the top ten. V was shortened by 0 bases and J by 7 bases, with 4 bases between the two germline ends. This CDR3 is built from 11 residues. Germline V CDR1 and CDR2: SGHDT, YYEEEE. Sequencing input: peripheral blood. J is TRBJ1-1 and V is TRBV5-6; D remains unclear. This TCR derives from a man younger than 45 with COVID-19, enrolled during active disease. CDR3 loop: CASSLAFEAFF. The DNA of the CDR3 is TGTGCCAGCAGCTTGGCGTTTGAAGCTTTCTTT.